The sequence of this TCR beta chain was determined in a study of vaccination effects on CD4 cells after COVID-19 (dated by TCRdb to about 2022). A note on the overall study: Two doses of either the BNT162b2 or the mRNA-1273 mRNA SARS-CoV-2 vaccine were administered to participants. Pre-vaccine samples were drawn from two convalescent patients 16 days and one week before the first dose, at 142 and 148 days after COVID-19 diagnosis. In both COVID-19 convalescent patients and infection-naive vaccine recipients, the study compared SARS-CoV-2 spike-specific CD4+ TCR repertoires from before mRNA vaccination with those from after it. A total of 9 to 11 COVID-19 convalescent patients and a handful of SARS-CoV-2-naive healthy vaccine recipients were included in the full study. Cultures from other donors in the study were sequenced with the Oncomine TCR Beta short-read assay on an Illumina iSeq 100.

Libraries were made using the immunoSEQ multiplex PCR assay. TCR beta CDR3 sequencing was performed on DNA from the cultured, isolated CD4+ T cells. Regarding the original processing steps: Non-productive TCR sequences were discarded, and reads were trimmed to the CDR3 region, with only CDR3s of 7 or more amino acids retained. Antigen-specific clonotypes were identified using the MANAFEST web app by comparison of expansion in peptide wells against reference cultures. To be called positive, a clone needed expansion at FDR<0.05 compared with the reference and with all other wells, an odds ratio greater than 5, and a frequency greater than 0.1% in two replicate wells. Cross-reactive clonotypes were defined as significantly expanded in SARS-CoV-2 spike wells and in at least one common cold coronavirus spike condition. Using the stringdist R package, CDR3 similarity was measured by Levenshtein distance, and unrooted trees were constructed with ape in R 3.6.1. TCRdb re-hosts the immuneACCESS table, in-frame sequences only. Its copies lack some clones; in the studies checked, an unresolved V gene accounts for under half of them, and the cause for the rest is not known. D and trimming come from the DNA, and the V and J calls and clone size come from that table. Counted in this sample were around 30,000 clones; 65% to 80% of them appeared once. The leading ten clones occupy roughly 21% of the sample.

Deletion took 2 bases off V and 3 bases off J, with a span of 11 bases between the germline ends. CDR1 and CDR2, per the germline V gene, are MNHEY and SVGEGT. From the cysteine through the phenylalanine, the CDR3 covers 14 amino acids. Here the CDR3 DNA is all that survives: 42 bases in frame from base 1. To identify antigen-specific CD4+ T cell clonotypes by their expansion, the ViraFEST assay first stimulated PBMC with viral peptide pools and then applied TCR sequencing. After around 10 days of culture, CD4+ T cells were isolated with the EasySep CD4+ T cell isolation kit. PCR-confirmed SARS-CoV-2 infection had occurred in convalescent patients between March and December 2020, before the Alpha, Beta and Delta variants emerged in the United States. Each well held fewer than 2.5 million PBMC cultured in IMDM containing about 5.5% human AB serum, 8.5 to 10 IU/ml IL-2 and gentamicin, along with roughly 10 ug/ml peptides. On days 3 and 7, half of the culture medium was replaced with fresh IL-2-containing medium. Unless noted otherwise, every peptide stimulation condition was cultured in triplicate wells. Using Ficoll-Paque Plus gradient centrifugation, PBMC were separated from whole blood and then either used fresh or cryopreserved at -140C. The overlapping peptide pools covered the spike proteins of SARS-CoV-2 and of the common cold coronaviruses HCoV-NL63, HCoV-OC43 and HCoV-229E. The QIAamp micro DNA kit was used to extract genomic DNA from the cultured CD4+ T cells.

This clone showed up just a few times. Which antigen it targets is not known. Base-call qualities are not available, and no considerably larger clone is one nucleotide away. Overall results and qualifications from the work: Clones induced by infection and clones induced by vaccination both contracted markedly at late timepoints after vaccination, which fits with T cell responses waning over time. Limitations of the study were the small number of convalescent patients and the absence of early post-infection timepoints. Among convalescent patients, the spike-reactive repertoire after vaccination was made up mainly of new vaccine-induced clones that were largely distinct from the clones induced by infection.

The sample consisted of CD4+ T cells from PBMCs cultured with HCoV-NL63 spike peptides, taken before COVID-19 vaccination. Sample cell subset or site, as interpreted from the label and publication: HCoV-NL63 spike overlapping peptide pool stimulation. Recombination linked TRBV6-2 or TRBV6-3 to TRBJ2-7, with TRBD2 tentatively as D gene (5 bases match). This clonotype was obtained from a human donor who had a prior SARS-CoV-2 infection. CDR3 region: CASSYTSLVYEQYF. The sequenced DNA is TGTGCCAGCAGTTACACTAGTCTGGTCTACGAGCAGTACTTC.